These 29 T cell receptor beta chains originate from one sample sequenced in a study of cytomegalovirus exposure and HLA in healthy donors. PCR employed 60 Vbeta and 13 Jbeta primers. This table comes from immunoSEQ multiplex PCR, and its TCRdb copy is limited to in-frame clones, with some not included. Of over 100,000 clones in the sample, about three quarters were seen once. The sequenced sample consisted of PBMCs. Every receptor here comes from a woman in her late teens or twenties in good health and CMV-seropositive.

The rearrangement joins TRBV21-1 to TRBJ1-2; the table's TRBD1 call for D was not verified on the DNA. TRBV21-1 represents a pseudogene. The CDR3 has 17 residues. The CDR3 sequence: CASSTPPEGALNYGYTF. CDR3 bases: TGTGCCAGCAGCACCCCGCCCGAGGGGGCCCTTAACTATGGCTACACCTTC.

This clone was seen a handful of times. The rearrangement uses TRBV28 and TRBJ2-5; the D gene is possibly TRBD1 (6 bases). Germline-derived CDR1 and CDR2 are MDHEN and SYDVKM. Trimming cost V 6 bases and J 7 bases, with 21 bases left between them. The CDR3 is 15 residues long. The CDR3 region has the DNA TGTGCCAGCAGCCGTTCCGACAGGCGAGAGAGGACCCAGTACTTC. Its protein product is CASSRSDRRERTQYF.

CDR3 nucleotide sequence: TGTGCCAGCAGCGAAATTAGCGGGGGGAGCACAGATACGCAGTATTTT. It encodes CASSEISGGSTDTQYF. V gene TRBV9 combines with J gene TRBJ2-3; the match to TRBD2 covers 10 bases. This CDR3 has 16 amino acids. Germline V lookup: CDR1 SGDLS, CDR2 YYNGEE. After removal of 3 bases from V and 0 bases from J, the junction contained 4 bases not matched to a gene.

The chain carries TRBV28 and TRBJ1-6; possible D gene TRBD1, 6 bases. From germline, CDR1 is MDHEN and CDR2 SYDVKM. CDR3 length: 15 amino acids. The V end was cut by 10 bases, the J end by 11 bases, with 24 bases between. The DNA for the CDR3 is TGTGCCACGGGCAGGGGCCGGTTGGAATACCCACCCCTCCACTTT. It yields the protein CATGRGRLEYPPLHF.

The V and J genes are TRBV28 and TRBJ1-5; 10 positions agree with TRBD1. Germline assignment: CDR1 MDHEN and CDR2 SYDVKM. V trimming: 8 bases; J trimming: 7 bases; junction bases outside the gene matches: 5. The CDR3 contains 13 residues. CDR3 residues: CASGQGGYQPQHF. The CDR3 nucleotides read TGTGCCAGCGGACAGGGGGGATACCAGCCCCAGCATTTT.

The chain links TRBV6-5 to TRBJ2-7; D is possibly TRBD1 (5 bases). The germline V gene has CDR1 MNHEY and CDR2 SVGAGI. The V and J ends lost 2 bases and 1 base respectively, with 6 bases between them. The CDR3 length is 13 residues. The CDR3 DNA sequence: TGTGCCAGCAGTTACGGGGCGTCCTACGAGCAGTACTTC. This sequence encodes CASSYGASYEQYF.

This clone was seen only a few times. The chain joins TRBV28 to TRBJ2-7; 12 nucleotides match TRBD2. From germline, CDR1 is MDHEN and CDR2 SYDVKM. The ends lost 5 bases at V and 5 bases at J; junction bases unmatched: 7. The CDR3 extends over 15 amino acids. This chain's CDR3 is CASSPRLAGANEQYF. CDR3 DNA sequence: TGTGCCAGCAGTCCGAGACTAGCGGGAGCCAACGAGCAGTACTTC.

This clone was picked up one time. V is TRBV27 and J is TRBJ1-2; 7 bases agree with TRBD1. The ends lost 0 bases at V and 5 bases at J; junction bases unmatched: 6. The V gene's germline CDR1 is MNHEY and CDR2 SMNVEV (reference sequence). The CDR3 contains 15 residues. CDR3 nucleotides: TGTGCCAGCAGTTTATCCCCGGGACAGAGATATGGCTACACCTTC. Translating it yields CASSLSPGQRYGYTF.

V and J are TRBV4-1 and TRBJ2-1; TRBD2 is a possible D gene (5 bases). The V end lost 4 bases, the J end lost 9 bases, and 16 bases lay between the germline ends. CDR1 and CDR2 (germline): MGHRA, YSYEKL. The CDR3 loop spans 14 amino acids. CDR3 sequence: CASSPNDLAGEQFF. The CDR3 DNA is TGCGCCAGCAGCCCTAATGACCTAGCAGGTGAGCAGTTCTTC.

This chain links TRBV6-5 with TRBJ2-1; 9 bases agree with TRBD2. This CDR3 region has 15 residues. The V gene's germline CDR1 is MNHEY and CDR2 SVGAGI. The ends lost 10 bases at V and 8 bases at J; junction bases unmatched: 15. CDR3 region: CATRVGTSYPHEQFF. The CDR3 bases are TGTGCCACTAGAGTGGGGACTAGCTATCCTCATGAGCAGTTCTTC.

The chain links TRBV19 to TRBJ1-1; D unresolved. CDR3 size: 13 residues. V lost 3 bases and J lost 4, with 9 bases in between. Germline V gene data show CDR1 as LNHDA and CDR2 as SQIVND (reference sequence). The CDR3 coding sequence is TGTGCCAGTAGTATTCGTCAGGTCACTGAAGCTTTCTTT. It encodes CASSIRQVTEAFF.

The gene calls are TRBV6-5 and TRBJ2-1; TRBD2 agrees at 10 bases. The V gene end was trimmed by 0 bases and the J gene end by 5 bases; junction bases not matched to a gene: 1. The CDR3 runs 15 residues. In germline, CDR1 is MNHEY, CDR2 SVGAGI. This chain's CDR3 is CASSYSGLANNEQFF. In DNA, the CDR3 is TGTGCCAGCAGTTACTCGGGACTAGCGAACAATGAGCAGTTCTTC.

The chain links TRBV7-2 to TRBJ1-1; D not resolved. Germline CDR1 and CDR2: SGHTA and FQGNSA. The germline V and J ends were trimmed by 1 base and 11 bases, with 14 bases remaining between them. The CDR3 consists of 13 residues. The chain's CDR3 is CASSLGGIDLAFF. CDR3 coding DNA: TGTGCCAGCAGCTTAGGAGGGATTGATTTGGCTTTCTTT.

The V gene is TRBV9, the J gene TRBJ2-7, with 8 positions matching TRBD1. There are 14 residues in the CDR3. The germline V gene encodes CDR1 SGDLS and CDR2 YYNGEE. The V gene end was trimmed by 0 bases and the J gene end by 5 bases; junction bases not matched to a gene: 4. In DNA, the CDR3 is TGTGCCAGCAGCGTAGGGCAGGGGGCACACGAGCAGTACTTC. Translated, it gives CASSVGQGAHEQYF.

V is TRBV30 and J is TRBJ1-2; TRBD1 agrees at 7 bases. Germline V gene lookup returns CDR1 GTSNPN and CDR2 SVGIG (reference sequence). J lost 0 bases, V lost 5 bases, and 3 bases had no gene match. CDR3 size: 13 residues. CDR3 residues: CAWDQGANYGYTF. CDR3 bases: TGTGCCTGGGACCAGGGGGCTAACTATGGCTACACCTTC.

The gene calls are TRBV5-1 and TRBJ2-7; TRBD2 might be the D (6 bases). The CDR3 has 17 residues. CDR1 SGHRS and CDR2 YFSETQ come from the germline V gene. The V and J ends lost 3 bases and 4 bases respectively, with 23 bases between them. The CDR3 spells CASSSIVGTDFGYEQYF. For the CDR3, the DNA is TGCGCCAGCAGCTCGATCGTCGGGACTGACTTTGGGTACGAGCAGTACTTC.

V gene TRBV13 combines with J gene TRBJ2-2; tentatively, D is TRBD2 (5 bases). The CDR3 consists of 17 residues. V was trimmed by 1 base and J by 0 bases, leaving 12 bases between them. CDR1 and CDR2 from the germline V gene are PRHDT and FYEKMQ (reference sequence). Written as DNA, the CDR3 is TGTGCCAGCAGCTTAGACCTGCGGGTGCCGAACACCGGGGAGCTGTTTTTT. It specifies CASSLDLRVPNTGELFF.

The chain employs TRBV29-1 and TRBJ2-5; 10 positions match TRBD2. The CDR3 covers 13 residues. The germline CDR1 and CDR2 sequences are SQVTM and ANQGSEA. The V and J ends lost 4 bases and 5 bases, in that order; junction bases with no gene match: 4. The CDR3 sequence is CSVVAGGPETQYF. For the CDR3, the DNA is TGCAGCGTTGTAGCGGGAGGTCCGGAGACCCAGTACTTC. The complete variable domain, with remaining parts taken from reference TRBV29-1 and TRBJ2-5, reads SAVISQKPSRDICQRGTSLTIQCQVDSQVTMMFWYRQQPGQSLTLIATANQGSEATYESGFVIDKFPISRPNLTFSTLTVSNMSPEDSSIYLCSVVAGGPETQYFGPGTRLLVL.

The chain links TRBV2 to TRBJ1-4, with D perhaps matching TRBD1 (6 bases). Germline loops: CDR1 SNHLY, CDR2 FYNNEI. The CDR3 length is 18 residues. Between the trimmed V and J ends, which lost 5 bases and 0 bases, there was a span of 19 bases. The CDR3 DNA reads TGTGCCAGCAGTCAGAGGTGGACAGCACTTGCAACTAATGAAAAACTGTTTTTT. It translates to CASSQRWTALATNEKLFF. Full variable domain (outside the CDR3, taken from reference TRBV2 and TRBJ1-4): EPEVTQTPSHQVTQMGQEVILRCVPISNHLYFYWYRQILGQKVEFLVSFYNNEISEKSEIFDDQFSVERPDGSNFTLKIRSTKLEDSAMYFCASSQRWTALATNEKLFFGSGTQLSVL.

The V call is TRBV19, the J call TRBJ2-1; D is perhaps TRBD2 (5 bases). CDR3 length equals 13 residues. Germline V gene sequence: CDR1 LNHDA, CDR2 SQIVND (reference sequence). Trimming removed 3 bases at V and 7 bases at J, with 10 bases between. CDR3 sequence: CASSIGGQNEQFF. The CDR3 DNA reads as TGTGCCAGTAGTATTGGCGGGCAGAATGAGCAGTTCTTC.

V gene TRBV10-3 combines with J gene TRBJ2-3; D uncertain. Per the germline V gene, CDR1 is ENHRY and CDR2 is SYGVKD. V was cut by 1 base and J by 1 base, with 9 bases left in between. There are 15 residues in the CDR3. CDR3 nucleotides: TGTGCCATCAGTGAGTATGACATCCGCACAGATACGCAGTATTTT. Amino acids: CAISEYDIRTDTQYF.

The rearrangement links TRBV10-1 to TRBJ2-3, with 9 bases fitting TRBD2. Germline V gene lookup returns CDR1 WNHNN and CDR2 SYGVQD (reference sequence). Unmatched junction bases numbered 10, after V lost 3 bases and J lost 3 bases. This CDR3 contains 17 residues. CDR3 loop: CASSDDLSAGGTDTQYF. In DNA, the CDR3 is TGCGCCAGCAGTGACGATCTATCAGCGGGAGGTACAGATACGCAGTATTTT.

As regards this clone: The same CDR3 can be traced to other DNA sequences in this sample. V is TRBV18 and J is TRBJ2-1, with 9 bases lining up with TRBD1. V shed 3 bases, J shed 5 bases, and the junction held 5 bases outside the gene matches. Germline CDR1 is KGHSH and CDR2 is LQKENI. The CDR3 has 15 residues. The CDR3 nucleotides are TGTGCCAGCTCACCCGACAGGGGGGGACACAATGAGCAGTTCTTC. Translating it yields CASSPDRGGHNEQFF.

The V gene is TRBV5-4, the J gene TRBJ2-3; D may be TRBD1 (5 bases). V was cut by 4 bases and J by 1 base, with 10 bases left in between. The CDR3 spans 14 residues. CDR1 is SGHNT and CDR2 is YYREEE in the germline V gene (reference sequence). The CDR3 region has the DNA TGTGCCAGCAGCCCCGGACAAGGCACAGATACGCAGTATTTT. Encoded protein: CASSPGQGTDTQYF.

The V and J genes are TRBV30 and TRBJ2-7, with D perhaps TRBD2 (5 bases). The CDR3 contains 12 residues. Germline V gene data show CDR1 as GTSNPN and CDR2 as SVGIG (reference sequence). Trimming removed 0 bases from V and 6 bases from J, with 9 bases in between. The CDR3 loop reads CAWSVEAPEQYF. The CDR3 DNA sequence: TGTGCCTGGAGTGTGGAGGCACCCGAGCAGTACTTC.

The chain uses TRBV30 and TRBJ1-4; no clear D gene. V was clipped by 0 bases and J by 2 bases, with 7 bases between them. Germline V gene lookup returns CDR1 GTSNPN and CDR2 SVGIG (reference sequence). CDR3 length equals 14 residues. The CDR3 DNA reads TGTGCCTGGAGTGTAGGGAGGACTAATGAAAAACTGTTTTTT. Protein product: CAWSVGRTNEKLFF.

On this clone itself: One junction end does not reproduce the germline sequence, and a read error may be involved. The gene calls are TRBV7-2 and TRBJ1-2; TRBD1 matches at 8 bases. The germline V gene encodes CDR1 SGHTA and CDR2 FQGNSA. This CDR3 is 13 amino acids long. The CDR3 DNA follows: TGTGCCGGCAGCTTGGACAGGGTCTATGGCTACACCTTC. This encodes CAGSLDRVYGYTF.

This chain links TRBV28 with TRBJ2-3; weak D call: TRBD2 (6 bases). Germline CDR1 reads MDHEN; CDR2 reads SYDVKM. The CDR3 runs 16 residues. The V end lost 2 bases, the J end lost 6 bases, and 18 bases lay between the germline ends. Written as DNA, the CDR3 is TGTGCCAGCAGTTTAGAGGTATTGGGGACTGCTGATACGCAGTATTTT. It yields the protein CASSLEVLGTADTQYF.

V is TRBV7-8 and J is TRBJ2-5, with unresolved D. CDR3 length: 16 amino acids. V was shortened by 1 base and J by 2 bases, with 14 bases between the two germline ends. Germline V gene sequence: CDR1 SGHVS, CDR2 FQNEAQ. CDR3 bases: TGTGCCAGCAGCTTAGTGGCGACTTCATTACAAGAGACCCAGTACTTC. Its translation is CASSLVATSLQETQYF. Looking up the rest from reference TRBV7-8 and TRBJ2-5 gives the full variable domain: GAGVSQSPRYKVAKRGQDVALRCDPISGHVSLFWYQQALGQGPEFLTYFQNEAQLDKSGLPSDRFFAERPEGSVSTLKIQRTQQEDSAVYLCASSLVATSLQETQYFGPGTRLLVL.